This paragraph reports one T cell receptor beta chain. No cognate antigen has been identified for it. No base qualities exist here, and no much larger clone lies one base off it. What this sample's time point label stands for: baseline before first vaccination. Vaccinee samples came from UK trials COV001 and COV002, including a single-blind randomized controlled phase 2/3 trial of AZD1222 (ChAdOx1 nCoV-19) in healthy adults. For TCRbeta chain sequencing, PBMC samples were collected from trial participants at day 0 and at day 28 after the second dose. The CDR3 spans 16 residues, from the cysteine through the phenylalanine. Only CDR3 DNA remains: 48 bases, in frame from the first base. Trimming costs V 5 bases and J 10 bases, and their ends lie 26 bases apart. The CDR1 and CDR2 encoded by the germline V gene are SGHTA and FQGNSA. The source of the sample is a study of T cell responses to AZD1222 COVID-19 vaccine (dated by TCRdb to 2020 to 2023). In the study overall: AZD1222 recipients whose second dose came at about 4 weeks and those whose second dose came at about 12 weeks were combined into one group, since spike-specific TCR depth and breadth did not differ between the two schedules. TCR sequencing was performed for about 250 trial participants, of whom approximately 200 were given two doses of AZD1222 and 26 were given two doses of MenACWY control vaccine. Trial participants were enrolled into age subgroups of 18-55, 56-69 and 70-plus years, which contained approximately 150, 28 and 58 TCR-sequenced participants, respectively.

The CDR3 regions of human TCRbeta chains were subjected to immunosequencing. The original pipeline was this. TCRs in the repertoires were compared against a reference library of SARS-CoV-2-specific TCRs that had been generated with the MIRA antigen-specificity platform. Breadth was defined as the fraction of unique TCRs that were SARS-CoV-2-associated, and depth was defined as the fraction of total T cells that were SARS-CoV-2-associated. Using the MIRA data, every spike-specific TCR was mapped to the spike region that the TCR reacted to and assigned to either a CD4 or a CD8 class. Log10-transformed breadth and depth values were compared by one-way ANOVA with Sidak's multiple comparisons tests. The source is immuneACCESS, and TCRdb retained only in-frame sequences with V and J called. Part of the clones is not carried over; for the studies checked, unresolved V genes explain less than half of this, and the remainder is unexplained. V and J calls and clone size come straight from that table; D and trimming were deduced from the DNA. The sample table contains about 70,000 clones; only one count was recorded for 84% of them. 9.5% to 10% of the sample is held by the ten biggest clonotypes.

Findings and caveats that apply to the study as a whole: Participants were mostly white British, with more females than males. The authors suggested clonal diversity may have been underestimated. Conclusions about previously exposed vaccinees are limited, since just five to seven AZD1222 recipients were seropositive for SARS-CoV-2 at baseline. Because no day 14 peak-response samples were available, the repertoires could be characterized only after the peak T cell response. The vaccine-associated CD4 TCRs covered the entire spike protein, and the dominant responses fell in regions 160-218 and 743-854. Reportedly, almost half of the unique spike-specific TCRs recognized epitopes lying outside the regions that are mutated in the B.1.351 and B.1.1.7 variants. The 56-69-year group was small, and its depth increase did not reach significance, likely because of low power. Spike-specific TCR breadth and depth rose significantly after two AZD1222 doses compared with day 0 and with MenACWY recipients.

This sequence originates from an adult in good health. The V gene is TRBV7-2 and the J gene is TRBJ2-5; the D gene is possibly TRBD1 or TRBD2, with 5 bases matching each. Here the sequenced sample was peripheral blood, taken on day 0 of AZD1222 vaccination. The CDR3 here reads CASSPPVGAHKLGQYF. The bases read TGTGCCAGCAGCCCCCCTGTCGGGGCCCACAAGTTAGGCCAGTACTTC.